The source of this T cell receptor beta chain is a study of T cells in tuberculosis. Germline CDR1 reads MNHEY; CDR2 reads SMNVEV (reference sequence). CDR3 length: 15 residues. Trimming stripped 5 bases from V and 0 bases from J, with 13 bases between. After thawing and overnight rest, PBMC were stained with GMM-loaded CD1B tetramer, viability dye and anti-CD3 for sorting. The lipid loaded on the CD1B tetramers was C32 glucose monomycolate from Rhodococcus equi. Measured with immunoSEQ multiplex PCR; TCRdb has only the in-frame clones, and not every one. The sample shows about 54,000 clones, approximately 88% of them seen only once.

The J gene is TRBJ2-5, the V gene TRBV27, with D perhaps TRBD1 (5 bases). This clonotype was obtained from an adult woman with latent tuberculosis. The sample consisted of CD1b-GMM tetramer-negative cells sorted from PBMCs. The CDR3 coding sequence is TGTGCCAGCAGTCTCACAACAGGTCACCAAGAGACCCAGTACTTC. Protein product: CASSLTTGHQETQYF.